The rows below give T cell receptor beta chains drawn from one sample of a study of Graves' ophthalmopathy and Graves' hyperthyroidism. A single record per CDR3 protein comes from TCRdb applying MiXCR to the multiplex PCR reads. Of around 1,200,000 distinct CDR3 sequences detected, less than 45% appear once; the ten largest clones hold 8.5% to 14%. Material for sequencing was peripheral blood or thyroid tissue (not recorded which). The receptor set was obtained from an adult man with Graves' hyperthyroidism. CDR3s include the opening cysteine and the closing phenylalanine or tryptophan. The order of the fields is V gene, clone size, J gene, D gene, CDR3 DNA, CDR3 protein. The D gene is left open where the match is weak. Not all rows give a size; the values are once, few, many and, for expanded clones, a class.

TRBV19,many,TRBJ2-6,.,TGTGCCAGTATGAAGAGGGGTGGTGGGGCCAACGTCCTGACTTTC,CASMKRGGGANVLTF
TRBV7-2,many,TRBJ1-3,.,TGTGCCAGCAGCTTAGTGGGTTATAACACCATATATTTT,CASSLVGYNTIYF
TRBV11-3,few,TRBJ2-5,.,TGTGCCAGCAGCTCCAGCCTAGGTCCGGAGACCCAGTACTTC,CASSSSLGPETQYF
TRBV7-9,.,TRBJ1-4,.,TGTGCCACCGCGGTGCAGGTAGAAAAACTGTTTTTT,CATAVQVEKLFF
TRBV7-2,many,TRBJ2-5,TRBD2,TGTGCCAGCACCAGGCGAGCGGGAGGGAACTTTCAAGAGACCCAGTACTTC,CASTRRAGGNFQETQYF
TRBV7-6,.,TRBJ1-5,.,TGTGCCAGCAGGCCCGACAGGTCTCAACACCATCAGCCCCAGCATTTT,CASRPDRSQHHQPQHF
TRBV7-8,many,TRBJ2-7,TRBD2,TGTGCCAGCAGCCACACCGGGACTAGAGCCACTACGAGCGGGCAGTACTTC,CASSHTGTRATTSGQYF
TRBV6-5,few,TRBJ2-5,TRBD1,TGTGCCAGCAGTCTATTAACAGGGGGCCAAGAGACCCAGTACTTC,CASSLLTGGQETQYF
TRBV29-1,.,TRBJ1-2,TRBD1,TGCAGCACCGGACAGGGCGACTATGGCTACACCTTC,CSTGQGDYGYTF
TRBV15,.,TRBJ2-5,TRBD2,TGTGCCACCAGTAACCCCGGGACTAGCGGGAGTGGTGGGACCCAGTACTTC,CATSNPGTSGSGGTQYF
TRBV25-1,many,TRBJ1-2,.,TGTGCCAGCGGCGCCGGACCTGGCTATGGCTACACCTTC,CASGAGPGYGYTF
TRBV20-1,many,TRBJ2-7,.,TGCAGTGCTACTCCCGAAGGGCGGGCGGGATCCCTCTTCGAGCAGTACTTC,CSATPEGRAGSLFEQYF
TRBV6-1,.,TRBJ2-5,TRBD1,TGTGCCAGCAGCTATGACAGGGTAGTGGCAGAGACCCAGTACTTC,CASSYDRVVAETQYF
TRBV20-1,.,TRBJ2-7,TRBD2,TGCAGTGCTAGAGATCTCCTGCGGGAGAGTAAGAACGAGCAGTACTTC,CSARDLLRESKNEQYF
TRBV7-9,.,TRBJ2-5,TRBD1,TGTGCCAGCAGCTTATTACAGGGGGCGCGGGAGACCCAGTACTTC,CASSLLQGARETQYF
TRBV5-1,many,TRBJ1-1,TRBD1,TGCGCCAGCAGCTTAACAGGGGCTCAGAACACTGAAGCTTTCTTT,CASSLTGAQNTEAFF
TRBV11-3,few,TRBJ2-3,TRBD1,TGTGCCAGCAGCTTACAGACAGGGCCTTATGATACGCAGTATTTT,CASSLQTGPYDTQYF
TRBV29-1,.,TRBJ1-1,TRBD1,TGCAGCGTTCGGGGTACAGGGGGCTTCATGAACACTGAAGCTTTCTTT,CSVRGTGGFMNTEAFF
TRBV11-2,many,TRBJ2-5,TRBD1,TGTGCCAGCAGCTTGACAGGGCTTCTTGAGACCCAGTACTTC,CASSLTGLLETQYF
TRBV20-1,.,TRBJ2-5,TRBD1,TGCAGTGTTCAGGGGGTAGCTTCCCAGTACTTC,CSVQGVASQYF
TRBV12-3/TRBV12-4,few,TRBJ2-5,.,TGTGCCAGCAGGCCACAGGGTCAAAAGACCCAGTACTTC,CASRPQGQKTQYF
TRBV7-9,many,TRBJ2-7,TRBD2,TGTGCCAGCAGCCTGCTTACTAGCGGGACCTACGAGCAGTACTTC,CASSLLTSGTYEQYF
TRBV7-8,many,TRBJ1-5,.,TGTGCCAGCAGCTTAGGGGGGCAGTCAAATAGCAATCAGCCCCAGCATTTT,CASSLGGQSNSNQPQHF
TRBV4-3,many,TRBJ1-5,.,TGCGCCAGCAGCCAAGAGGTTTTGCAGCCCCAGCATTTT,CASSQEVLQPQHF
TRBV29-1,.,TRBJ1-1,.,TGCAGCGTTGTGGGGGGCGTTTTT,CSVVGGVF
TRBV6-5,.,TRBJ1-4,TRBD1,TGTGCCAGCAGTTGGACAGGGGGTATTGAAAAACTGTTTTTT,CASSWTGGIEKLFF
TRBV4-2,.,TRBJ2-7,.,TGTGCCAGCAGCCAAGAGTCGCGAGGGAACTACGGGCAGTACTTC,CASSQESRGNYGQYF
TRBV7-8,many,TRBJ2-7,TRBD2,TGTGCCAGCAGCCAGAGCGGGAGTTCCCACGAGCAGTACTTC,CASSQSGSSHEQYF
TRBV6-5,.,TRBJ2-7,TRBD1,TGTGCCAGCAGTTGGGACAGCGGCCCGTCCTACGAGCAGTACTTC,CASSWDSGPSYEQYF
TRBV2,many,TRBJ2-2,TRBD2,TGTGCCAGCGCTGGCAGGACTAGCAACACCGGGGAGCTGTTTTTT,CASAGRTSNTGELFF
TRBV6-5,many,TRBJ1-2,.,TGTGCCAGCAGTACCCAGGGAGGAAGATATGGCTACACCTTC,CASSTQGGRYGYTF
TRBV7-2,.,TRBJ2-6,TRBD2,TGTGCCAGCAGCCAAGCGGGGGTCGTCTCTGGGGCCAACGTCCTGACTTTC,CASSQAGVVSGANVLTF
TRBV9,few,TRBJ2-2,.,TGTGCCAGCAGCCCCGGGACGCGGAACACCGGGGAGCTGTTTTTT,CASSPGTRNTGELFF
TRBV20-1,.,TRBJ2-5,TRBD2,TGCAGTGCCCCCGGGGCGGGAGGCGAGACCCAGTACTTC,CSAPGAGGETQYF
TRBV20-1,.,TRBJ2-5,TRBD2,TGCAGTGCTAGAGAGACTAGCAAGTCGGAGACCCAGTACTTC,CSARETSKSETQYF
TRBV10-3,many,TRBJ2-5,TRBD2,TGTGCCATCAGTGAAGGGACTAGCTCGCCTATTCAGTACTTC,CAISEGTSSPIQYF
TRBV29-1,once,TRBJ1-5,.,TGCAGCGCAAAAGACGGTGGCAATCCGCCCCAGCATTTT,CSAKDGGNPPQHF
TRBV7-2,.,TRBJ2-7,.,TGTGCCAGCAGCCCCGTTGTGGGGGCCCACTACGAGCAGTACTTC,CASSPVVGAHYEQYF
TRBV9,many,TRBJ1-4,.,TGTGCCAGCAGCGTAGCTGCGGGGGCTGACGTTGCAACTAATGAAAAACTGTTTTTT,CASSVAAGADVATNEKLFF
TRBV6-5,.,TRBJ2-7,TRBD1,TGTGCCAGCAGTGACGACAGGGTAGCCGAGCAGTACTTC,CASSDDRVAEQYF
TRBV7-8,many,TRBJ2-5,.,TGTGCCAGCAGCTTAAATGCAGAGACCCAGTACTTC,CASSLNAETQYF
TRBV29-1,many,TRBJ1-3,.,TGCAGCGTTGCGGGGGGCTTTGGAAACACCATATATTTT,CSVAGGFGNTIYF
TRBV7-8,many,TRBJ2-5,.,TGTGCCAGCAGCTCACCGTGGGAGACCCAGTACTTC,CASSSPWETQYF
TRBV5-1,many,TRBJ2-6,TRBD1,TGCGCCAGCAGCTCCGGGACAGCGGCTGGGGCCAACGTCCTGACTTTC,CASSSGTAAGANVLTF
TRBV15,many,TRBJ1-2,TRBD1,TGTGCCACCAGCAGTCGGGAACAGGGGGCCGAAGGCTACACCTTC,CATSSREQGAEGYTF
TRBV15,.,TRBJ2-5,TRBD2,TGTGCCACCAGCAGAGGAAGACTAGCGGAGACCCAGTACTTC,CATSRGRLAETQYF
TRBV11-2,.,TRBJ2-2,TRBD2,TGTGCCAGCAGCTTGCTAGCGGGGCCCGGGGAGCTGTTTTTT,CASSLLAGPGELFF
TRBV5-4,.,TRBJ1-2,TRBD1,TGTGCCAGCAGCTTGGGGACAGGGGGTTTCTATGGCTACACCTTC,CASSLGTGGFYGYTF
TRBV28,.,TRBJ1-1,.,TGTGCCAGCAGCCCTTCCCCGGGACGGACAAGAATGTACACTGAAGCTTTCTTT,CASSPSPGRTRMYTEAFF
TRBV6-5,many,TRBJ1-6,.,TGTGCCACCAGGGAGAATTCACCCCTCCACTTT,CATRENSPLHF
TRBV14,few,TRBJ1-4,.,TGTGCCAGCAGCCAAGGGCCTCAGGGAGGGTTCGCGGATGAAAAACTGTTTTTT,CASSQGPQGGFADEKLFF
TRBV29-1,.,TRBJ1-2,.,TGCAGCGCTGACCCGATTTCGAGGAGCCGCACTTTAAATGGCTACACCTTC,CSADPISRSRTLNGYTF
TRBV20-1,many,TRBJ1-5,.,TGCAGTGCTAGGGGGGGCGAGTCTCAGCCCCAGCATTTT,CSARGGESQPQHF
TRBV7-6,many,TRBJ2-2,TRBD2,TGTGCCAGCAGCCCCCCGGGGGGGGGAGGGGAGCTGTTTTTT,CASSPPGGGGELFF
TRBV24-1,.,TRBJ1-1,TRBD1,TGTGCCACCCAGGACAGGGTAATGAACACTGAAGCTTTCTTT,CATQDRVMNTEAFF
TRBV10-3,.,TRBJ2-7,.,TGTGCCAGCAGTTATCGCCAGATTTACGAGCAGTACTTC,CASSYRQIYEQYF